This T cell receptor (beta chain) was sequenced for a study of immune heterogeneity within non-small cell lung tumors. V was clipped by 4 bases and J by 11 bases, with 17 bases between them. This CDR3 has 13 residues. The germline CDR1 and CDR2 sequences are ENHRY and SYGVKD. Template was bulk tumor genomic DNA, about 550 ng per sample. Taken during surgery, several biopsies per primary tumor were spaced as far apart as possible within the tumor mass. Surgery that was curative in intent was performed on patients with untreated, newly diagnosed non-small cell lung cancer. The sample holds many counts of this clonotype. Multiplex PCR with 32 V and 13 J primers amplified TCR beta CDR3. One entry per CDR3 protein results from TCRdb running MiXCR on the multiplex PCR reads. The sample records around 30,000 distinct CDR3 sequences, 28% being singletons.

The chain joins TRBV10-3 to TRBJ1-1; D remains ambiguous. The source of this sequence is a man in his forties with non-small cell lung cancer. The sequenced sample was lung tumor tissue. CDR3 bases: TGTGCCATCAGTGTGGGTCCGAGGGAGAAGGCTTTCTTT. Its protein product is CAISVGPREKAFF.